One TCR beta chain is described in this entry. Trimming stripped 5 bases from V and 0 bases from J, with 12 bases between. CDR3 size: 15 residues. The germline gives CDR1 SGHTA, CDR2 FQGNSA. These data are taken from a study of blood T cell repertoires in COVID-19. Original processing methods: Estimated nucleated cell counts came from reference gene primer amplification. Only in-frame clones appear in the TCRdb table, and some are missing; sequencing was by immunoSEQ multiplex PCR. D and trimming come from the DNA, and the V and J calls and clone size come from that table. The sample lists roughly 280,000 clones, roughly 90% seen once, with less than 3% in the top ten.

The rearrangement joins TRBV7-2 to TRBJ2-3; D is perhaps TRBD2 (5 bases). The material sequenced was PBMCs or T cells enriched from blood (not recorded which). The source of this sequence is a woman in her forties or fifties who had recovered from COVID-19. DNA for the CDR3: TGTGCCAGCAGCCGGAGCGGAGTTAGCACAGATACGCAGTATTTT. This encodes CASSRSGVSTDTQYF. The whole variable domain, filled in from reference TRBV7-2 and TRBJ2-3, reads GAGVSQSPSNKVTEKGKDVELRCDPISGHTALYWYRQSLGQGLEFLIYFQGNSAPDKSGLPSDRFSAERTGGSVSTLTIQRTQQEDSAVYLCASSRSGVSTDTQYFGPGTRLTVL.